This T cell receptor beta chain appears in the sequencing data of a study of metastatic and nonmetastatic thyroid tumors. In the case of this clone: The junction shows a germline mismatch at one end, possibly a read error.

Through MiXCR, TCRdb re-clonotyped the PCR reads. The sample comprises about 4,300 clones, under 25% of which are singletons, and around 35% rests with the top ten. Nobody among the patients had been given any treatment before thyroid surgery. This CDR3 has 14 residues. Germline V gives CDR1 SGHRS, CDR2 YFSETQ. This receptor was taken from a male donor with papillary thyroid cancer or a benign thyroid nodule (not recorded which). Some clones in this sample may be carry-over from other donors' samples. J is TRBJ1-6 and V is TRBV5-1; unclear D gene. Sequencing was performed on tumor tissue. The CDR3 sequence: CTSSYTWESSPLHF. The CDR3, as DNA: TGCACCAGCAGCTATACATGGGAGAGTTCACCCCTCCACTTT. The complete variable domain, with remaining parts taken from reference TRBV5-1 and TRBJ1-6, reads KAGVTQTPRYLIKTRGQQVTLSCSPISGHRSVSWYQQTPGQGLQFLFEYFSETQRNKGNFPGRFSGRQFSNSRSEMNVSTLELGDSALYLCTSSYTWESSPLHFGNGTRLTVT.